This record concerns one T cell receptor (beta chain) sequence. Antigen specificity is unknown. The CDR3 end falls 3 residues outside the read, so it is completed with the germline J gene. This specimen comes from a study of T cells in women clearing cervical HPV infection. Study-wide context: Cases' blood sampling followed lesion detection by median about 21 weeks (90 to 200).

immunoSEQ multiplex PCR used an average of roughly 1,300 ng genomic DNA. Generated by immunoSEQ multiplex PCR, the TCRdb table keeps only in-frame clones and is missing some. The sample has 20,000 to 25,000 clones. Findings and caveats of the study: Repertoire richness, not evenness, was significantly elevated in CIN3+ cases versus controls. It is unknown whether associations predate infection; no effector/memory or HPV-specific sorting.

V dropped 4 bases and J dropped 3 bases, with 9 bases sitting between them. Germline V gene data show CDR1 as GTSNPN and CDR2 as SVGIG (reference sequence). This CDR3 is built from 12 residues. This clonotype was obtained from a woman between 18 and 75 years old with a cervical HPV16 infection that either progressed to CIN3+ or cleared (not recorded which). This sequence joins TRBV30 and TRBJ1-1; D unresolved. The material sequenced was blood buffy coat. CDR3 DNA, as far as it was read: TGTGCCTGGACCAGCGGATACACTGAA. Translating it yields CAWTSGYTE. The whole CDR3 protein reads CAWTSGYTEAFF.